A selection of T cell receptor beta chains follows, all from one sample in a study of cytomegalovirus exposure and HLA in healthy donors. The data were produced by immunoSEQ multiplex PCR, yet TCRdb's version contains in-frame clones alone and is incomplete. Altogether a few hundred thousand clones are present, about 80% being singletons, with the ten largest covering around 8.6%. Sequenced: PBMCs. The receptors here all came from a woman in her fifties or sixties in good health and CMV-seropositive. Each CDR3 is given with its conserved first and last residue. D genes are given only for firm matches. Clone size is not always given. Where it is, it says once, few, many or a class for expanded clones.

CASSLRWGETEAFF	TGTGCCAGCAGCCTCCGTTGGGGGGAGACTGAAGCTTTCTTT	TRBV28	TRBJ1-1	-	-
CASSGAGGVTDTQYF	TGCGCCAGCAGTGGGGCGGGAGGCGTAACAGATACGCAGTATTTT	TRBV10-1	TRBJ2-3	TRBD2	-
CASSQDLAGGYTF	TGTGCCAGCAGCCAAGATTTGGCAGGAGGCTACACCTTC	TRBV14	TRBJ1-2	-	-
CASSYDGQVASPLHF	TGTGCCAGCAGTTACGACGGACAGGTGGCTTCACCCCTCCACTTT	TRBV6-5	TRBJ1-6	TRBD1	-
CASSPKTGSHHGYTF	TGTGCCAGTAGTCCGAAGACAGGGAGTCACCATGGCTACACCTTC	TRBV19	TRBJ1-2	TRBD1	-
CASSLIGGRDTGELFF	TGTGCCAGCAGTTTGATAGGGGGGAGGGACACCGGGGAGCTGTTTTTT	TRBV28	TRBJ2-2	-	-
CATNLAGGPDTQYF	TGTGCCACCAATCTAGCGGGAGGACCAGATACGCAGTATTTT	TRBV6-1	TRBJ2-3	TRBD2	few
CSSSLRLAEYNEQFF	TGTTCCAGCAGCTTACGACTAGCGGAGTACAATGAGCAGTTCTTC	TRBV7-9	TRBJ2-1	TRBD2	-
CSARTSDGYTF	TGCAGTGCCAGGACATCCGATGGCTACACCTTC	TRBV20-1	TRBJ1-2	-	-
CASSLGLAGSWNNEQFF	TGCGCCAGCAGCTTGGGGCTAGCGGGATCCTGGAACAATGAGCAGTTCTTC	TRBV5-1	TRBJ2-1	TRBD2	-
CASSPGTSRNTGELFF	TGTGCCAGCAGCCCTGGGACTAGCCGTAACACCGGGGAGCTGTTTTTT	TRBV27	TRBJ2-2	TRBD2	-
CASSVSTGGLSETQYF	TGTGCCAGCAGCGTGTCGACAGGGGGCTTATCGGAGACCCAGTACTTC	TRBV9	TRBJ2-5	TRBD1	-
CASSLMGSGNNEQFF	TGTGCCAGCAGCTTGATGGGTAGCGGAAACAATGAGCAGTTCTTC	TRBV5-4	TRBJ2-1	-	-
CASSQPGQKYGYTF	TGCGCCAGCAGCCAACCGGGACAGAAATATGGCTACACCTTC	TRBV4-1	TRBJ1-2	TRBD1	-
CASSRGGRETQYF	TGTGCCAGCAGCCGGGGGGGTAGAGAGACCCAGTACTTC	TRBV7-6	TRBJ2-5	TRBD2	-
CATRQTLNQPQHF	TGTGCCACGAGGCAGACCCTAAATCAGCCCCAGCATTTT	TRBV6-1	TRBJ1-5	-	few
CASSHGEEAFF	TGTGCCAGCAGCCACGGAGAGGAAGCTTTCTTT	TRBV7-6	TRBJ1-1	-	-
CASSLFFGAGANVLTF	TGTGCCAGCAGCTTGTTTTTCGGGGCTGGGGCCAACGTCCTGACTTTC	TRBV5-6	TRBJ2-6	-	-
CASSLASSGRAGTKNIQYF	TGTGCCAGCAGCTTAGCCTCTAGCGGGAGGGCCGGAACCAAAAACATTCAGTACTTC	TRBV11-1	TRBJ2-4	TRBD2	-
CASTAGGETQYF	TGTGCCAGTACCGCAGGGGGAGAGACCCAGTACTTC	TRBV19	TRBJ2-5	TRBD1	-
CSVSDEGEQYF	TGCAGCGTCTCCGATGAGGGGGAGCAGTACTTC	TRBV29-1	TRBJ2-5	-	-
CASSLVLAGGPRDEQYF	TGCGCCAGCAGCTTGGTCCTAGCGGGAGGGCCTCGAGACGAGCAGTACTTC	TRBV5-1	TRBJ2-7	TRBD2	-
CASSLGSHNYGYTF	TGCGCCAGCAGCTTGGGCTCACACAACTATGGCTACACCTTC	TRBV5-1	TRBJ1-2	-	-
CASSEKGDYGYTF	TGTGCCAGTAGCGAGAAGGGAGACTATGGCTACACCTTC	TRBV19	TRBJ1-2	-	-
CASSVTANTEAFF	TGTGCCAGCAGCGTCACAGCGAACACTGAAGCTTTCTTT	TRBV11-2	TRBJ1-1	-	-
CSVARGGNQPQHF	TGCAGCGTTGCCAGGGGTGGCAATCAGCCCCAGCATTTT	TRBV29-1	TRBJ1-5	-	few
CATSRGPGTGFRDEQFF	TGTGCCACCAGCAGAGGACCCGGGACAGGGTTCCGAGATGAGCAGTTCTTC	TRBV15	TRBJ2-1	TRBD1	-
CAWAGEGYEQYF	TGTGCCTGGGCAGGGGAAGGGTACGAGCAGTACTTC	TRBV30	TRBJ2-7	-	-